Sequencing of this T cell receptor (beta chain) was carried out in a study of post-analysis software for immune sequencing data (dated by TCRdb to between 2015 and 2017). Describing the broader study: Recorded disease courses included relapsing-remitting, secondary progressive and progressive-relapsing multiple sclerosis, with some patients lacking subtype annotation. A subset of samples was prepared in parallel using single-end sample barcoding, then pooled and co-amplified after Illumina adapter ligation. The patient repertoires were compared against 10 to 12 previously published healthy control repertoires obtained from donors aged 6 to 25 years. The study at large found these results: Normalized Chao1 diversity was significantly lower in multiple sclerosis patients than controls, suggesting substantial peripheral T-cell clonal expansion. Several TRBV segments, including TRBV5-6, TRBV5-1 and TRBV20-1, were significantly more frequent in patients than controls. When samples were clustered directly using the F measure, samples prepared in the same batch co-clustered strongly, which prompted a batch-effect correction. The control group was slightly older than the multiple sclerosis patient group.

Receptor libraries were prepared by PCR. This sample was sequenced with an Illumina HiSeq 2500. Unique molecular identifiers were incorporated into TCR beta cDNA libraries to reduce PCR and sequencing biases. Roughly 0.5 million cDNA molecules were obtained per 1 to 10 million input T cells, so each molecule approximated one T cell. The patient libraries were prepared and sequenced with the same protocol used for the earlier healthy control dataset. Samples belonging to the same batch were prepared together, multiplexed and sequenced on a shared HiSeq lane. The published analysis was carried out like this. MIGEC handled the raw barcoded reads, throwing out single-read molecular identifier groups before consensus assembly and CDR3 extraction. Clonotype tables were post-analysed with VDJtools, and diversity was normalized by down-sampling all datasets to the smallest sample size. In repertoire overlap clustering, CDR3 amino acid sequences, but not nucleotide sequences, were matched to correct batch-related cross-sample contamination. TCRdb trimmed public reads at Q25 via fastp, called clones via MiXCR and kept in-frame beta chains. Rows with one shared CDR3 protein collapse into an entry with the most common genes and DNA. What appears here as the V and J calls and clone size reflects TCRdb's work, not the paper's. In all, the sample holds 800,000 to 950,000 distinct CDR3 sequences, and approximately 57% of those were seen once. The ten most abundant clones make up approximately 4.5% of the sample.

To demonstrate the VDJtools post-analysis software, TCR beta repertoires were profiled from the peripheral blood of 13 young patients with multiple sclerosis. The multiple sclerosis patients were children and adolescents between roughly 6 and 16 years of age. About this clonotype itself: Its antigen is unknown. No per-base quality is available; no much larger clone lies one base away.

The germline V gene sets CDR1 to SGHRS and CDR2 to YFSETQ. V loses 4 bases at its end and J loses 1 base; junction bases beyond the gene matches: 2. Reading from cysteine to phenylalanine, the CDR3 counts 14 amino acids. Here the CDR3 DNA is all that survives: 42 bases in frame from base 1. Sequencing input: blood. The clonotype originates from a girl aged 5 to 17 with multiple sclerosis. This receptor chain uses TRBV5-1 and TRBJ2-5; 9 middle bases align to TRBD2. The sequenced DNA: TGCGCCAGCAGCACAGCGGGGGGCCAAGAGACCCAGTACTTC. Translated, this gives CASSTAGGQETQYF.